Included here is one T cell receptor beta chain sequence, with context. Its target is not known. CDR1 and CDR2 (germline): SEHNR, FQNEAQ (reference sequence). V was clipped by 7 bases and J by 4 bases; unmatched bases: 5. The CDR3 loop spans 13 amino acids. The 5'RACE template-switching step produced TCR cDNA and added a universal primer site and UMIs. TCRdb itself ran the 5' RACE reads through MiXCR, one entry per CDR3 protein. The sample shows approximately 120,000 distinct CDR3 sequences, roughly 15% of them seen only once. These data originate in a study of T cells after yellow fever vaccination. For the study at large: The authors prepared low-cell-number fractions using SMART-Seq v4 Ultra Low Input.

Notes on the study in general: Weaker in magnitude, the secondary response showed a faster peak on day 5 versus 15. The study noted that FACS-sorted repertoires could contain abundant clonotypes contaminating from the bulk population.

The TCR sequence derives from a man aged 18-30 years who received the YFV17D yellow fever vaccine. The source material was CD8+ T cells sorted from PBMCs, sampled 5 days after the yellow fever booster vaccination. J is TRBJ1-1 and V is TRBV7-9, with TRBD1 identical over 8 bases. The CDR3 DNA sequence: TGTGCCAGCACCCCAGGGGGCGGCACTGAAGCTTTCTTT. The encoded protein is CASTPGGGTEAFF. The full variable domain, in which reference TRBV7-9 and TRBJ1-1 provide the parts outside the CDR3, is DTGVSQNPRHKITKRGQNVTFRCDPISEHNRLYWYRQTLGQGPEFLTYFQNEAQLEKSRLLSDRFSAERPKGSFSTLEIQRTEQGDSAMYLCASTPGGGTEAFFGQGTRLTVV.